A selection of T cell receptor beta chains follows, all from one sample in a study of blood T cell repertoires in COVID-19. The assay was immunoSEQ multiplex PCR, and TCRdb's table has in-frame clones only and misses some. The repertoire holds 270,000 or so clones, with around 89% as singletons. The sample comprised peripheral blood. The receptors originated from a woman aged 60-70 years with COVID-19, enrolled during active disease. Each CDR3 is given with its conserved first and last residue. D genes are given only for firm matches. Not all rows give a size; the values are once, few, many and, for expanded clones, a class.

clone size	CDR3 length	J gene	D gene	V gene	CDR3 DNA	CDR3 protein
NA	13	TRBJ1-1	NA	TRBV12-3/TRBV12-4	TGTGCCAGCAGTTTAGAGTATGCACTTCTTGCTTTCTTT	CASSLEYALLAFF
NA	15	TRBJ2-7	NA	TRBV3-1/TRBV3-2	TGTGCCAGCAGCCAAGATCTTCAGATCTCCTACGAGCAGTACTTC	CASSQDLQISYEQYF
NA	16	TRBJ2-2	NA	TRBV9	TGTGCCAGCAGCTCGGAGTGGACACCCAACACCGGGGAGCTGTTTTTT	CASSSEWTPNTGELFF
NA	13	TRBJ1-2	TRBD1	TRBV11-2	TGTGCCAGCAGCTCACAGGGGCTTGGTGGCTACACCTTC	CASSSQGLGGYTF
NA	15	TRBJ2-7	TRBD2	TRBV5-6	TGTGCCAGCAGCTTGATTAGCGGGGGGCTCTACGAGCAGTACTTC	CASSLISGGLYEQYF
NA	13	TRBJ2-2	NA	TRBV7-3	TGTGCCAGCAGCTTATACGAGTTCGGGGAGCTGTTTTTT	CASSLYEFGELFF
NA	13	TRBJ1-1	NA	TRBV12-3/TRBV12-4	TGTGCCAGCAGTTTATCTAGGGAGACTGAAGCTTTCTTT	CASSLSRETEAFF
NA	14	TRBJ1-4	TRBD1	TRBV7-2	TGTGCCAGCAGCATACGACAGGGCGTTGAAAAACTGTTTTTT	CASSIRQGVEKLFF
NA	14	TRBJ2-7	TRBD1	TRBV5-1	TGCGCCAGCAGCTTGGGCAGGGGGTTGTACGAGCAGTACTTC	CASSLGRGLYEQYF
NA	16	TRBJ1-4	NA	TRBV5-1	TGCGCCAGCAGCTCGCTTTCGACAGCAACTAATGAAAAACTGTTTTTT	CASSSLSTATNEKLFF
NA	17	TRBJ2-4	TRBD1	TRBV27	TGTGCCAGCAGCGACAGCACCACAGGGGCCGTCAAAAACATTCAGTACTTC	CASSDSTTGAVKNIQYF
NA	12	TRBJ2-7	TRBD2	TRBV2	TGTGCCAGCAGCGGGACTAGTTACGAGCAGTACTTC	CASSGTSYEQYF
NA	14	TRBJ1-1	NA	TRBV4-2	TGTGCCAGCAGCCAAGAGTCGGGGAGCACTGAAGCTTTCTTT	CASSQESGSTEAFF
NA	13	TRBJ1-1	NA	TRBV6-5	TGTGCCAGCAGTTACTCGACTCGTGGTGAAGCTTTCTTT	CASSYSTRGEAFF
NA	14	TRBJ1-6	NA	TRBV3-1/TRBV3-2	TGTGCCAGCAGCCAAGTCTACCGTTATTCACCCCTCCACTTT	CASSQVYRYSPLHF
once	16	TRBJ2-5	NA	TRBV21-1	TGTGCCAGCAGCAAAGTAAGCCGGACAGGGGGCGGGACCCAGTACTTC	CASSKVSRTGGGTQYF
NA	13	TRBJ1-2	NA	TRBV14	TGTGCCAGCAGCCAGGACAGCCTCTATGGCTACACCTTC	CASSQDSLYGYTF
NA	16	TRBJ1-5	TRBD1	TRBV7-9	TGTGCCAGCAGCTTAGGGACAGGGAGCTTCCGCACGCCCCAGCATTTT	CASSLGTGSFRTPQHF
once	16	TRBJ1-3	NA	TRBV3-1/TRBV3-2	TGTGCCAGCAGCCGAATCCCCCGGGGATACGGAAACACCATATATTTT	CASSRIPRGYGNTIYF
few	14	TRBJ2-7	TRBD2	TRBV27	TGTGCCAGCAGCCCTCGGGAGGGAGGCTACGAGCAGTACTTC	CASSPREGGYEQYF